This T cell receptor beta chain was retrieved from a study of radiotherapy plus CTLA-4 blockade in lung cancer (dated by TCRdb to between 2018 and 2020). The study in broad terms: Among enrolled patients, about 19% had an objective response and roughly 31% reached disease control. Overall study results and their limits: Early dynamic changes in blood T cell clones, together with increased serum interferon-beta after radiation, were reported as the strongest predictors of response. After treatment with radiotherapy and ipilimumab, TCR clones that came from tumors expanded in the peripheral blood.

Looking up the germline V gene (reference sequence) yields CDR1 GTSNPN and CDR2 SVGIG. V drops 0 bases and J drops 0 bases, leaving 18 bases in between. Taken from cysteine to phenylalanine, the CDR3 has 18 residues. CDR3 DNA only is kept here, 54 bases in frame from base 1. A remark on this clone: Its antigen remains unidentified. The sample holds no much larger clone one base away, and base qualities are not on file.

The method behind the library was the immunoSEQ multiplex PCR assay. TCRdb took this table from immuneACCESS and kept in-frame rearrangements with V and J called. Such tables lack part of the clones; where checked against another copy, unresolved V genes explain under half of the gap, and the rest is unexplained. The sample table shows some 73,000 clones, and less than 85% are seen once. The ten biggest clones cover about 0.79% of the sample. Focal radiation therapy combined with CTLA-4 blockade (ipilimumab) was tested in patients with chemo-refractory metastatic non-small-cell lung cancer. The source is a human donor with non-small cell lung cancer who had stable disease on radiotherapy plus ipilimumab. Sequenced here: peripheral blood, sampled from a patient treated with radiotherapy plus ipilimumab. The chain is encoded by TRBV30 joined to TRBJ1-5; a confident D gene designation cannot be given. The CDR3 sequence is CAWSVRSEALYSNQPQHF. The sequence in DNA is TGTGCCTGGAGTGTACGTTCGGAAGCCCTTTATAGCAATCAGCCCCAGCATTTT. Extended through the reference TRBV30 and TRBJ1-5 proteins, this CDR3 yields the full variable domain: SQTIHQWPATLVQPVGSPLSLECTVEGTSNPNLYWYRQAAGRGLQLLFYSVGIGQISSEVPQNLSASRPQDRQFILSSKKLLLSDSGFYLCAWSVRSEALYSNQPQHFGDGTRLSIL.